This T cell receptor (beta chain) was documented in a study of blood T cells in healthy people across ages. Germline CDR1 reads LGHNA; CDR2 reads YNFKEQ. The length of the CDR3 is 15 residues. The sample holds a few counts of this clonotype. The germline gene is not matched at one end of the junction; a read error may be the cause. PCR was performed a second time for 7 to 11 cycles using a sample-barcoded 5' primer and a J-beta primer mix. Via MiXCR, TCRdb re-called the 5' RACE reads, giving one row per CDR3 protein. Of 1.8 million or so distinct CDR3 sequences detected, around 40% appear once; the ten largest clones hold around 23%.

The sample was blood. V gene TRBV4-2 combines with J gene TRBJ1-2; D not resolved. The clonotype comes from a human donor in good health. The CDR3 loop reads CANSQEEGNLYGYTF. The DNA of the CDR3 is TGTGCCAACAGCCAAGAAGAAGGGAACCTCTATGGCTACACCTTC.